This T cell receptor (beta chain) appears in the sequencing data of a study of blood T cell repertoires in COVID-19. For the study at large: The analysed material was cDNA or gDNA that came from T cells, B-cell-depleted T cells, or PBMCs.

The CDR3 spans 21 residues. The protocol was immunoSEQ multiplex PCR, while the TCRdb copy is restricted to in-frame clones and leaves out a portion. The sample has roughly 68,000 clones, approximately 88% seen once. This TCR derives from a human donor in a cohort sampled during active COVID-19. The gene calls are TRBV21-1 and TRBJ2-7; TRBD1, the table's D call, lacks a check against the DNA. TRBV21-1 is marked as a pseudogene. The specimen was peripheral blood. CDR3 nucleotides: TGTGCCAGCAGCAAAGCCGGACAAACGGTGGACGACATAAAGAGAACCTACGAGCAGTACTTC. As protein: CASSKAGQTVDDIKRTYEQYF.